These 32 T cell receptor beta chains were sequenced from one sample in a study of HIV-infected patients and healthy controls. TCRdb re-analysed the 5' RACE reads in MiXCR, keeping a single row per CDR3 protein. This sample has about 17,000 distinct CDR3 sequences, with about 16% found just once. The sequencing sample was made of CD8+ T cells from blood. These receptors all stem from a human donor in good health.

Comment on this clonotype: Possible read error: a much larger clone is one base away. The V and J genes are TRBV9 and TRBJ1-1, with D perhaps TRBD1 (5 bases). CDR3 length equals 14 residues. The germline V gene has CDR1 SGDLS and CDR2 YYNGEE. The chain's CDR3 is CASSGGALKTEAFF. The CDR3 DNA is TGTGCCAGCAGCGGAGGGGCCTTGAAGACTGAAGCTTTCTTT.

This clonotype has a count of ten or more. The chain combines TRBV4-3 with TRBJ1-2; D not resolved. The V gene's germline CDR1 is LGHNA and CDR2 YSLEER. V gave up 1 base and J gave up 1 base, with 10 bases separating them. The CDR3 consists of 15 residues. The CDR3 reads CASSQVLSNNYGYTF. The DNA of the CDR3 is TGCGCCAGCAGCCAAGTATTGAGTAATAACTATGGCTACACCTTC.

The chain employs TRBV10-3 and TRBJ2-2, with D possibly being TRBD1 (5 bases). Trimming removed 3 bases at V and 4 bases at J, with 21 bases between. This CDR3 is 18 amino acids long. The germline V gene has CDR1 ENHRY and CDR2 SYGVKD. Here the CDR3 reads CAISDAVEDRGLTGELFF. The CDR3 nucleotides are TGTGCCATCAGTGACGCCGTTGAGGATAGGGGCCTCACCGGGGAGCTGTTTTTT.

At least ten counts were recorded for this clonotype. The J gene is TRBJ1-5, the V gene TRBV7-9; the D is unclear. CDR1 is SEHNR, CDR2 FQNEAQ, per germline (reference sequence). The CDR3 loop spans 15 amino acids. Trimming took 5 bases from V and 2 from J, leaving 13 bases between them. The CDR3 spells CASSQLVGGNQPQHF. In DNA, the CDR3 is TGTGCCAGCAGCCAACTGGTAGGTGGCAATCAGCCCCAGCATTTT.

This rearrangement joins TRBV13 to TRBJ2-5; 7 bases are a match to TRBD1. Germline CDR1 is PRHDT and CDR2 is FYEKMQ (reference sequence). Trimming took 0 bases from V and 5 from J; bases not matched to a gene: 3. The CDR3 has 14 residues. The CDR3: CASSLGTGTETQYF. The CDR3 DNA reads TGTGCCAGCAGCTTAGGGACAGGGACGGAGACCCAGTACTTC.

This clonotype was found many times. The rearrangement joins TRBV7-3 to TRBJ2-3; 8 positions agree with TRBD1. The V gene end was trimmed by 3 bases and the J gene end by 4 bases; junction bases not matched to a gene: 0. CDR3 length: 13 residues. The germline V gene encodes CDR1 SGHTA and CDR2 FQGTGA. CDR3 nucleotides: TGTGCCAGCAGCTTGACAGGGGCAGATACGCAGTATTTT. Amino acid sequence: CASSLTGADTQYF.

This chain links TRBV11-3 with TRBJ2-7; a possible D gene is TRBD2 (6 bases). Germline V gene data show CDR1 as SGHNT and CDR2 as YENEEA. The CDR3 runs to 16 residues. The ends were cut back, 4 bases at V and 0 bases at J, with 16 bases in the middle. The CDR3 DNA sequence: TGTGCCAGCAGCTCACCAGGAGGGCCCAGCTCCTACGAGCAGTACTTC. Its protein is CASSSPGGPSSYEQYF.

This chain connects TRBV7-9 to TRBJ2-7, with TRBD1 matching over 7 bases. The CDR3 sequence is 12 residues long. The germline V gene has CDR1 SEHNR and CDR2 FQNEAQ (reference sequence). J gave up 4 bases and V 6 bases, and 3 bases lay outside the gene matches. CDR3 region: CASRGQRYEQYF. The CDR3, as DNA: TGTGCCAGCAGGGGACAGCGATACGAGCAGTACTTC.

This clonotype was recorded many times. The genes are TRBV19 and TRBJ2-6, with D perhaps being TRBD1 or TRBD2 (5 bases each). The germline CDR1 and CDR2 sequences are LNHDA and SQIVND (reference sequence). The CDR3 loop spans 15 amino acids. The germline V and J ends were trimmed by 3 bases and 4 bases, with 10 bases remaining between them. Written as DNA, the CDR3 is TGTGCCAGTAGTATGGGGACCCGCGGGGCCAACGTCCTGACTTTC. Translated: CASSMGTRGANVLTF.

This clonotype came up many times. This chain joins TRBV7-9 and TRBJ1-2, with D possibly matching TRBD1 (5 bases). V shed 5 bases and J shed 8 bases, with 12 bases lying between them. Germline assignment: CDR1 SEHNR and CDR2 FQNEAQ (reference sequence). This CDR3 has 12 residues. Here the CDR3 reads CASSNDSPGYTF. The CDR3 DNA reads as TGTGCCAGCAGCAATGACAGCCCAGGCTACACCTTC.

This chain links TRBV11-3 with TRBJ2-7, with unresolved D. Germline-derived CDR1 and CDR2 are SGHNT and YENEEA. The CDR3 sequence is 13 residues long. Trimming pared 1 base from V and 5 bases from J, leaving 9 bases between. CDR3 coding DNA: TGTGCCAGCAGCTTAGTTTTGGTCGACGAGCAGTACTTC. Amino acid sequence: CASSLVLVDEQYF. The whole variable domain, filled in from reference TRBV11-3 and TRBJ2-7, reads EAGVVQSPRYKIIEKKQPVAFWCNPISGHNTLYWYLQNLGQGPELLIRYENEEAVDDSQLPKDRFSAERLKGVDSTLKIQPAELGDSAVYLCASSLVLVDEQYFGPGTRLTVT.

This clonotype was seen many times. The rearrangement joins TRBV28 to TRBJ1-3; 7 nucleotides line up with TRBD1. The germline V gene encodes CDR1 MDHEN and CDR2 SYDVKM. The CDR3 contains 18 residues. Trimming took 4 bases from V and 0 from J; bases not matched to a gene: 12. The chain's CDR3 is CASSSTDRAMSSGNTIYF. The CDR3 region has the DNA TGTGCCAGCAGTTCCACCGACAGGGCGATGAGCTCTGGAAACACCATATATTTT.

The sample holds many counts of this clonotype. This sequence joins TRBV12-3 or TRBV12-4 and TRBJ2-7; 11 bases match TRBD2. V lost 5 bases and J lost 3; bases outside the gene matches: 6. The CDR3 extends over 15 amino acids. The DNA for the CDR3 is TGTGCCAGCAGTCGTTCGACTAGCGGGGTCTACGAGCAGTACTTC. As protein: CASSRSTSGVYEQYF.

This clonotype was observed a handful of times. The chain recombines TRBV28 with TRBJ1-5, with a weak D call TRBD1 (6 bases). V was shortened by 6 bases and J by 5 bases, with 23 bases between the two germline ends. Germline values: CDR1 MDHEN, CDR2 SYDVKM. The CDR3 length is 17 residues. Here the CDR3 reads CASSSLGTSSRDQPQHF. The CDR3 DNA reads as TGTGCCAGCAGCTCCCTAGGGACAAGCAGCAGGGATCAGCCCCAGCATTTT. Full variable domain (outside the CDR3, taken from reference TRBV28 and TRBJ1-5): DVKVTQSSRYLVKRTGEKVFLECVQDMDHENMFWYRQDPGLGLRLIYFSYDVKMKEKGDIPEGYSVSREKKERFSLILESASTNQTSMYLCASSSLGTSSRDQPQHFGDGTRLSIL.

The V gene is TRBV6-2 or TRBV6-3, the J gene TRBJ2-3, with D possibly called TRBD1 or TRBD2 (5 bases each). The CDR3 is 16 amino acids. The germline gives CDR1 MNHEY, CDR2 SVGEGT. Trimming removed 2 bases at V and 2 bases at J, with 14 bases between. CDR3 in DNA: TGTGCCAGCAGTTACGCGTCGGGGCCCTACACAGATACGCAGTATTTT. This codes for CASSYASGPYTDTQYF.

By proportion, this clonotype is medium-sized (0.01 to 0.1%). The chain employs TRBV30 and TRBJ2-5, with TRBD2 as a possible D gene (6 bases). CDR3 length equals 12 residues. Trimming shortened V by 5 bases and J by 5 bases, and 12 bases separated the two germline ends. Germline V gene sequence: CDR1 GTSNPN, CDR2 SVGIG (reference sequence). CDR3 DNA sequence: TGTGCCTGGGAAACGGGGGAGGAGACCCAGTACTTC. It is translated as CAWETGEETQYF.

This clonotype is judged medium-sized (0.01 to 0.1%). CDR3 residues: CASSYSPRDLNIQYF. CDR3 nucleotide sequence: TGTGCCAGCAGTTACTCCCCTCGGGACTTAAACATTCAGTACTTC. This rearrangement joins TRBV6-5 to TRBJ2-4; a weak D match, TRBD2 (6 bases). CDR1 and CDR2 from the germline V gene are MNHEY and SVGAGI. Trimming took 0 bases from V and 6 from J, leaving 12 bases between them. CDR3 length: 15 amino acids.

This clonotype was observed a few times. CDR3 sequence reads: CASSSGQGAIDKKLFF. Written as DNA, the CDR3 is TGTGCCAGCAGCTCGGGACAGGGGGCGATCGATAAAAAACTGTTTTTT. The chain joins TRBV7-9 to TRBJ1-4; 12 positions match TRBD1. The germline CDR1 and CDR2 sequences are SEHNR and FQNEAQ (reference sequence). Germline trimming cut 4 bases from V and 9 bases from J; bases unmatched to any gene: 9. There are 16 residues in the CDR3.

The genes are TRBV6-1 and TRBJ2-1, with 7 positions matching TRBD2. Germline values: CDR1 MNHNS, CDR2 SASEGT. With 2 bases clipped from V and 5 bases from J, the junction kept 6 bases outside the gene matches. The CDR3 loop spans 15 amino acids. The DNA of the CDR3 is TGTGCCAGCAGTGAACTGGCGGGAGCGAACAATGAGCAGTTCTTC. Protein: CASSELAGANNEQFF.

The table lists this clonotype with many counts. The chain uses TRBV12-3 or TRBV12-4 and TRBJ2-5, with TRBD2 matching 7 bases. Trimming removed 5 bases from V and 7 bases from J; junction bases left unmatched: 4. The CDR3 has 12 residues. CDR3 sequence: CASSLGGGTQYF. CDR3 in DNA: TGTGCCAGCAGTCTGGGCGGGGGGACCCAGTACTTC.

This clonotype appeared a few times. The rearrangement joins TRBV2 to TRBJ2-1; 16 bases fit TRBD2. With V trimmed by 9 bases and J by 7 bases, 6 bases remained unmatched. Germline loops: CDR1 SNHLY, CDR2 FYNNEI. This CDR3 region has 15 residues. CDR3 coding DNA: TGTGCCAGTACCAGGGGACTAGCGGGGGGGAATGAGCAGTTCTTC. Its translation: CASTRGLAGGNEQFF.

This clonotype was seen ten or more times. The chain is built from TRBV7-6 and TRBJ1-5; 9 nucleotides agree with TRBD1. V gave up 5 bases and J gave up 6 bases; unmatched junction bases: 8. Germline V lookup: CDR1 SGHVS, CDR2 FNYEAQ. The CDR3 extends over 15 amino acids. The CDR3 region is CASSPGTGHRQPQHF. The CDR3 region has the DNA TGTGCCAGCAGCCCGGGGACAGGGCATCGTCAGCCCCAGCATTTT.

The chain employs TRBV3-1 and TRBJ2-3, with D tentatively TRBD1 (6 bases). V was shortened by 2 bases and J by 6 bases, with 27 bases between the two germline ends. The CDR3 loop spans 19 amino acids. The germline V gene has CDR1 LGHDT and CDR2 YNNKEL (reference sequence). CDR3 region: CASSQHPPMTRARGDTQYF. CDR3 coding DNA: TGTGCCAGCAGCCAACACCCGCCCATGACGAGAGCGAGGGGGGATACGCAGTATTTT.

This clonotype was observed at least ten times. The genes are TRBV4-2 and TRBJ1-2; possibly TRBD1 for D (5 bases). Germline CDR1 LGHNA, CDR2 YNFKEQ. The V gene lost 2 bases and the J gene lost 2 bases, with 15 bases spanning the gap. The CDR3 is 16 amino acids. The CDR3 spells CASSQRLGAANYGYTF. The CDR3 DNA reads as TGTGCCAGCAGCCAAAGGCTCGGGGCAGCGAACTATGGCTACACCTTC.

This clonotype has at least ten counts. The chain employs TRBV3-1 and TRBJ1-3; the D gene is possibly TRBD1 (5 bases). Germline V gives CDR1 LGHDT, CDR2 YNNKEL (reference sequence). The V and J ends lost 0 bases and 0 bases respectively, with 15 bases between them. This CDR3 is 18 amino acids long. CDR3 DNA sequence: TGTGCCAGCAGCCAAGACCCTGGGACCGTCGGCTCTGGAAACACCATATATTTT. Protein product: CASSQDPGTVGSGNTIYF. The full variable domain, rest sourced from reference TRBV3-1 and TRBJ1-3, is DTAVSQTPKYLVTQMGNDKSIKCEQNLGHDTMYWYKQDSKKFLKIMFSYNNKELIINETVPNRFSPKSPDKAHLNLHINSLELGDSAVYFCASSQDPGTVGSGNTIYFGEGSWLTVV.

The gene calls are TRBV4-3 and TRBJ2-1; tentatively, D is TRBD2 (7 bases). Germline V CDR1 and CDR2: LGHNA, YSLEER. The CDR3 is made up of 15 amino acids. V shed 0 bases and J shed 7 bases, with 13 bases lying between them. Written as DNA, the CDR3 is TGCGCCAGCAGCCAAGATCCGGGGGGCCTTAATGAGCAGTTCTTC. This gives the protein CASSQDPGGLNEQFF.

This clonotype appeared many times. The rearrangement joins TRBV28 to TRBJ1-2; 7 bases are shared with TRBD1. The germline V gene has CDR1 MDHEN and CDR2 SYDVKM. The V segment lost 5 bases and the J segment 7 bases; nucleotides outside the gene matches: 13. The CDR3 length is 15 residues. CDR3 in amino acids: CASSPPGQTFSGYTF. CDR3 in DNA: TGTGCCAGCAGTCCCCCGGGACAGACTTTTAGTGGCTACACCTTC.

The CDR3 loop is CASSLLPPGGPEQFF. CDR3 DNA sequence: TGTGCCAGCAGTTTATTACCCCCAGGGGGACCGGAGCAGTTCTTC. V is TRBV27 and J is TRBJ2-1, with TRBD1 identical over 7 bases. CDR1 and CDR2 (germline): MNHEY, SMNVEV (reference sequence). CDR3 length: 15 amino acids. The V gene end was trimmed by 1 base and the J gene end by 10 bases; junction bases not matched to a gene: 10.

Ten or more counts support this clonotype. V usage is TRBV7-8 and J usage is TRBJ2-3, with D unclear. The ends were cut back, 5 bases at V and 1 base at J, with 10 bases in the middle. Germline V gives CDR1 SGHVS, CDR2 FQNEAQ. This CDR3 is 14 amino acids long. CDR3 protein: CASSQGSGTDTQYF. CDR3 coding DNA: TGTGCCAGCAGCCAAGGTAGTGGCACAGATACGCAGTATTTT.

There are many counts of this clonotype. V gene TRBV4-2 combines with J gene TRBJ2-3; D possibly matches TRBD1 or TRBD2 (6 bases each). The germline CDR1 and CDR2 sequences are LGHNA and YNFKEQ. The CDR3 is 16 amino acids. Trimming removed 0 bases at V and 4 bases at J, with 14 bases between. The CDR3 nucleotides are TGTGCCAGCAGCCAAGATGGGGGGCGTGGGGCAGATACGCAGTATTTT. It encodes CASSQDGGRGADTQYF.

The chain has TRBV7-6 and TRBJ1-3; no definite D call. V dropped 0 bases and J dropped 0 bases, with 15 bases sitting between them. In germline, CDR1 is SGHVS, CDR2 FNYEAQ. This CDR3 spans 18 amino acids. The CDR3 sequence: CASSLAREAQGSGNTIYF. The CDR3 coding sequence is TGTGCCAGCAGCTTAGCGCGAGAGGCCCAAGGCTCTGGAAACACCATATATTTT.

This clonotype has more than one count but fewer than ten. This chain joins TRBV7-9 and TRBJ1-3; D is ambiguous. V was cut by 2 bases and J by 9 bases, with 11 bases left in between. CDR1 and CDR2 (germline): SEHNR, FQNEAQ (reference sequence). The CDR3 has 13 amino acids. The CDR3 spells CASSLHEEGTIYF. The CDR3 DNA follows: TGTGCCAGCAGCTTACATGAAGAAGGCACCATATATTTT.